This T cell receptor (beta chain) was recorded in a study of post-analysis software for immune sequencing data. Sequencing libraries made from TCR beta cDNA carried unique molecular identifiers. In TCRdb, the PCR reads were re-called with MiXCR into one record per CDR3 protein. The sample records 450,000 to 700,000 distinct CDR3 sequences, about 40% being singletons. Broader study findings: There was significantly lower normalized Chao1 diversity in multiple sclerosis patients than in controls. Patients had higher frequencies than controls of about five TRBV segments, including TRBV5-6, TRBV5-1 and TRBV20-1. When the samples were clustered directly with F measure, those that had been prepared in the same batch showed strong co-clustering.

Worth noting for this clonotype: Its antigen is as yet unknown.

Germline-derived CDR1 and CDR2 are MNHEY and SMNVEV (reference sequence). This CDR3 spans 14 amino acids. The V gene is TRBV27, the J gene TRBJ1-1; D gene unclear. This TCR was recovered from a girl aged 5 to 17 with multiple sclerosis. The sequenced material came from blood. This chain's CDR3 is CAPTPQIMNTEAFF. Written as DNA, the CDR3 is TGTGCTCCCACTCCCCAGATAATGAACACTGAAGCTTTCTTT.